The 24 T cell receptor beta chains presented below share a single source sample, sequenced in a study of Ad26.COV2.S vaccination and SARS-CoV-2 variants. Using immunoSEQ multiplex PCR, the repertoire was profiled, and TCRdb retains in-frame clones only, with some absent. This sample has approximately 400,000 clones; around 90% occur once, and the top ten carry 3% to 5%. This specimen consisted of peripheral blood, obtained after recovery from COVID-19. All receptors derive from a human donor who had recovered from COVID-19.

This rearrangement joins TRBV13 to TRBJ2-7, with D unclear. The CDR3 is made up of 16 amino acids. In germline, CDR1 is PRHDT, CDR2 FYEKMQ (reference sequence). Trimming removed 5 bases at V and 0 bases at J, with 17 bases between. The CDR3 DNA sequence: TGTGCCAGCAGCCTGTGGTCGTGGAGAAACTCCTACGAGCAGTACTTC. This codes for CASSLWSWRNSYEQYF.

This chain uses TRBV9 with TRBJ1-3; D remains ambiguous. Between the trimmed V and J ends, which lost 0 bases and 4 bases, there was a span of 11 bases. This CDR3 is built from 15 residues. The germline V gene encodes CDR1 SGDLS and CDR2 YYNGEE. The CDR3 loop reads CASSVDSGRGNTIYF. The CDR3 DNA sequence: TGTGCCAGCAGCGTAGATTCGGGGAGGGGAAACACCATATATTTT.

The genes are TRBV11-2 and TRBJ1-1, with 7 bases that match TRBD1. Germline CDR1 reads SGHAT; CDR2 reads FQNNGV. With V trimmed by 2 bases and J by 5 bases, 8 bases remained unmatched. CDR3 length: 15 amino acids. The CDR3 is CASSLISRGWTEAFF. For the CDR3, the DNA is TGTGCCAGCAGCTTAATAAGCAGGGGGTGGACTGAAGCTTTCTTT.

This sequence joins TRBV18 and TRBJ1-3, with 11 bases aligning to TRBD1. From germline, CDR1 is KGHSH and CDR2 LQKENI. Losses at the gene ends were 8 bases for V and 4 bases for J; bases not matched to a gene: 7. The CDR3 is 15 residues long. CDR3 nucleotides: TGTGCCAGCCGGACAGGGGGCGCGTACGGAAACACCATATATTTT. Translation: CASRTGGAYGNTIYF.

The chain has TRBV5-1 and TRBJ2-7, with TRBD2 matching over 8 bases. The V segment lost 6 bases and the J segment 1 base; nucleotides outside the gene matches: 9. This CDR3 contains 15 residues. Germline CDR1 is SGHRS and CDR2 is YFSETQ. The CDR3 sequence: CASTLTAGESYEQYF. CDR3 DNA: TGCGCCAGCACCCTAACAGCGGGGGAATCCTACGAGCAGTACTTC.

The V and J genes are TRBV10-3 and TRBJ1-2, with 11 bases that match TRBD1. Germline V lookup: CDR1 ENHRY, CDR2 SYGVKD. This CDR3 comprises 14 residues. The J segment lost 6 bases and the V segment lost 5 bases, leaving 5 bases of the junction unmatched. CDR3: CAISSGQGAHGYTF. The CDR3 nucleotides are TGTGCCATCAGTTCCGGACAGGGGGCCCATGGCTACACCTTC.

This clone was recorded a few times. The sample carries other DNA sequences with the same CDR3. CDR3: CATSEMGTDTQYF. CDR3 coding DNA: TGTGCCACCAGTGAGATGGGTACAGATACGCAGTATTTT. V usage is TRBV24-1 and J usage is TRBJ2-3; no definite D call. The germline V gene has CDR1 KGHDR and CDR2 SFDVKD. CDR3 length equals 13 residues. V was cut by 4 bases and J by 3 bases, with 7 bases left in between.

The chain couples TRBV15 to TRBJ1-1, with TRBD1 matching 7 bases. V lost 2 bases and J lost 1; bases outside the gene matches: 4. CDR3 length: 15 amino acids. CDR1 is LNHNV, CDR2 YYDKDF, per germline (reference sequence). The CDR3 region is CATSRTGAGNTEAFF. CDR3 nucleotide sequence: TGTGCCACCAGCAGAACAGGGGCCGGGAACACTGAAGCTTTCTTT.

CDR3 sequence (DNA): TGTGCCAGCAGCTTACCTAGCGACGGGGTGCGCACAGATACGCAGTATTTT. Amino acid sequence: CASSLPSDGVRTDTQYF. The chain has TRBV7-2 and TRBJ2-3, with D possibly matching TRBD2 (6 bases). This CDR3 comprises 17 residues. CDR1 SGHTA and CDR2 FQGNSA come from the germline V gene. Between the trimmed V and J ends, which lost 2 bases and 1 base, there was a span of 16 bases. The full variable domain, with the rest looked up from reference TRBV7-2 and TRBJ2-3, is GAGVSQSPSNKVTEKGKDVELRCDPISGHTALYWYRQSLGQGLEFLIYFQGNSAPDKSGLPSDRFSAERTGGSVSTLTIQRTQQEDSAVYLCASSLPSDGVRTDTQYFGPGTRLTVL.

The rearrangement uses TRBV18 and TRBJ2-5; D might be TRBD1 or TRBD2, each matching 6 bases. The V end was cut by 7 bases, the J end by 6 bases, with 21 bases between. The CDR3 totals 15 residues. Germline CDR1 is KGHSH and CDR2 is LQKENI. The CDR3 nucleotides are TGTGCCAGCTTACCTGACGGGGGCTACGGAAAGACCCAGTACTTC. It is translated as CASLPDGGYGKTQYF.

The genes are TRBV14 and TRBJ2-7, with D unclear. The CDR3 runs to 14 residues. The V end was cut by 4 bases, the J end by 1 base, with 11 bases between. Germline V gene data show CDR1 as SGHDN and CDR2 as FVKESK. The CDR3 is CASSRTTDSYEQYF. The CDR3 coding sequence is TGTGCCAGCAGCCGGACCACCGATTCCTACGAGCAGTACTTC.

V usage is TRBV5-5 and J usage is TRBJ2-1, with D uncertain. The V end lost 6 bases, the J end lost 5 bases, and 18 bases lay between the germline ends. This CDR3 region has 15 residues. Germline V CDR1 and CDR2: SGHKS, YYEKEE (reference sequence). CDR3 nucleotide sequence: TGTGCCAGCAACTCCTTATGGGCCCCCAACAATGAGCAGTTCTTC. The encoded protein is CASNSLWAPNNEQFF.

This chain joins TRBV5-4 and TRBJ1-1; weak D call: TRBD1 (5 bases). Germline V CDR1 and CDR2: SGHNT, YYREEE (reference sequence). The V end was cut by 1 base, the J end by 6 bases, with 10 bases between. CDR3 length: 13 residues. The CDR3 region has the DNA TGTGCCAGCAGCTTGCCACTGGGACCTGAAGCTTTCTTT. Its translation is CASSLPLGPEAFF.

The chain combines TRBV6-6 with TRBJ2-3; 7 bases align to TRBD2. Germline assignment: CDR1 MNHNY and CDR2 SVGAGI (reference sequence). V dropped 4 bases and J dropped 4; count of bases not matched to a gene: 11. There are 16 residues in the CDR3. CDR3 sequence reads: CASSSRGGGTSDTQYF. The CDR3 DNA is TGTGCCAGCAGTTCCCGGGGCGGGGGTACTTCAGATACGCAGTATTTT.

This clone was seen once. The chain combines TRBV9 with TRBJ2-5; either TRBD1 or TRBD2 may supply D (6 bases each). V was shortened by 8 bases and J by 2 bases, with 16 bases between the two germline ends. This CDR3 contains 14 residues. The germline V gene encodes CDR1 SGDLS and CDR2 YYNGEE. CDR3 amino acids: CASSRGGPQETQYF. The CDR3 nucleotides are TGTGCCAGTTCCCGAGGGGGGCCACAAGAGACCCAGTACTTC.

The rearrangement links TRBV7-9 to TRBJ2-1; D is uncertain. The V end was cut by 0 bases, the J end by 15 bases, with 12 bases between. The CDR3 sequence is 12 residues long. CDR1 SEHNR and CDR2 FQNEAQ come from the germline V gene (reference sequence). The CDR3 coding sequence is TGTGCCAGCAGCTTAGCCTCCTATCCGGGGTTCTTC. Its protein product is CASSLASYPGFF. The whole variable domain, filled in from reference TRBV7-9 and TRBJ2-1, reads DTGVSQNPRHKITKRGQNVTFRCDPISEHNRLYWYRQTLGQGPEFLTYFQNEAQLEKSRLLSDRFSAERPKGSFSTLEIQRTEQGDSAMYLCASSLASYPGFFGPGTRLTVL.

The gene calls are TRBV18 and TRBJ1-6; D not certain. The germline V gene encodes CDR1 KGHSH and CDR2 LQKENI. This CDR3 is 13 amino acids long. Trimming took off 2 bases at V and 5 bases at J, with 4 bases between the two ends. The CDR3 sequence is CASSPYDNSPLHF. CDR3 coding DNA: TGTGCCAGCTCACCATACGATAATTCACCCCTCCACTTT.

The chain joins TRBV6-6 to TRBJ1-1; D gene uncertain. Germline loops: CDR1 MNHNY, CDR2 SVGAGI (reference sequence). This CDR3 is built from 15 residues. V shed 7 bases and J shed 0 bases, with 15 bases lying between them. CDR3 nucleotides: TGTGCCAGCAACCCGGACCGTTACATGAACACTGAAGCTTTCTTT. Its translation is CASNPDRYMNTEAFF.

The chain employs TRBV6-5 and TRBJ1-5, with unresolved D. The CDR3 runs to 15 residues. Germline V lookup: CDR1 MNHEY, CDR2 SVGAGI. V gave up 7 bases and J gave up 1 base, with 14 bases separating them. The DNA for the CDR3 is TGTGCCAGCAAAGTATCGGGCGGGAGCAATCAGCCCCAGCATTTT. It encodes CASKVSGGSNQPQHF.

This clone was seen only a few times. DNA of the CDR3: TGTGCCAGCAGCCCCAGACAGGGGCCAGCCGGGGAGCTGTTTTTT. It specifies CASSPRQGPAGELFF. The rearrangement uses TRBV14 and TRBJ2-2; 8 bases align to TRBD1. The CDR3 length is 15 residues. V shed 4 bases, J shed 6 bases, and the junction held 7 bases outside the gene matches. The V gene's germline CDR1 is SGHDN and CDR2 FVKESK. The full variable domain, its missing parts supplied by reference TRBV14 and TRBJ2-2, is EAGVTQFPSHSVIEKGQTVTLRCDPISGHDNLYWYRRVMGKEIKFLLHFVKESKQDESGMPNNRFLAERTGGTYSTLKVQPAELEDSGVYFCASSPRQGPAGELFFGEGSRLTVL.

The chain carries TRBV18 and TRBJ1-1; D is undetermined. This CDR3 is built from 15 residues. Per the germline V gene, CDR1 is KGHSH and CDR2 is LQKENI. The V and J ends lost 3 bases and 7 bases respectively, with 18 bases between them. The CDR3 sequence is CASSPALLTPGEAFF. The DNA for the CDR3 is TGTGCCAGCTCACCGGCTTTATTGACACCAGGTGAAGCTTTCTTT.

V gene TRBV2 combines with J gene TRBJ2-1; no reliable D call. Trimming cost V 5 bases and J 0 bases, with 11 bases left between them. The CDR3 is 15 residues long. Looked up from germline, CDR1 is SNHLY and CDR2 is FYNNEI. CDR3 region: CASSPPPSSYNEQFF. As DNA, the CDR3 is TGTGCCAGCAGTCCACCACCATCCTCCTACAATGAGCAGTTCTTC.

The V call is TRBV6-4, the J call TRBJ1-1, with 8 positions matching TRBD1. The V gene's germline CDR1 is MRHNA and CDR2 SNTAGT. The CDR3 contains 13 residues. V dropped 6 bases and J dropped 5; count of bases not matched to a gene: 5. The CDR3 DNA sequence: TGTGCCAGCAGAAAAACAGGGGGGACTGAAGCTTTCTTT. This sequence encodes CASRKTGGTEAFF.

J is TRBJ2-1 and V is TRBV12-5; possible D gene TRBD2, 5 bases. This CDR3 has 12 amino acids. V was trimmed by 6 bases and J by 7 bases, leaving 10 bases between them. Germline values: CDR1 LGHNT, CDR2 FRNRAP. CDR3 loop: CASGRRANEQFF. CDR3 sequence (DNA): TGTGCTAGTGGAAGGCGGGCGAATGAGCAGTTCTTC.